These 23 T cell receptor beta chains share one sample of origin, sequenced in a study of tumor T cells in aggressive B-cell lymphoma. Sequenced by immunoSEQ multiplex PCR; TCRdb stores in-frame clones only, minus some. Altogether about 840 clones are present, around 81% being singletons, with the ten largest covering roughly 6.4%. The material sequenced was tumor tissue. These receptors were taken from an adult with diffuse large B cell lymphoma.

The rearrangement joins TRBV4-1 to TRBJ1-1, with D uncertain. Trimming took 5 bases from V and 4 from J, leaving 11 bases between them. This CDR3 contains 13 residues. Germline V gene lookup returns CDR1 MGHRA and CDR2 YSYEKL. This CDR3 reads CASSVREPTEAFF. In DNA, the CDR3 is TGCGCCAGCAGCGTGCGTGAACCCACTGAAGCTTTCTTT.

CDR3 amino acids: CSVEDPTSGSRYEQYF. The CDR3, as DNA: TGCAGCGTTGAAGACCCGACTAGCGGGAGTCGATACGAGCAGTACTTC. This chain uses TRBV29-1 with TRBJ2-7; TRBD2 agrees at 12 bases. The V gene end was trimmed by 0 bases and the J gene end by 4 bases; junction bases not matched to a gene: 7. This CDR3 contains 16 residues. Germline CDR1 SQVTM, CDR2 ANQGSEA.

This clone was seen just once. The chain carries TRBV29-1 and TRBJ2-2; TRBD1 aligns across 7 bases. V trimming: 6 bases; J trimming: 3 bases; junction bases outside the gene matches: 4. This CDR3 contains 13 residues. Germline V gene lookup returns CDR1 SQVTM and CDR2 ANQGSEA. The CDR3 loop reads CSVRDSYTGELFF. The CDR3 region has the DNA TGCAGCGTCCGGGACAGCTACACCGGGGAGCTGTTTTTT.

The chain carries TRBV27 and TRBJ1-2; D remains ambiguous. V lost 0 bases to trimming and J lost 7 bases, with 9 bases between them. Germline CDR1 and CDR2: MNHEY and SMNVEV (reference sequence). This CDR3 is built from 13 residues. In DNA form, the CDR3 reads TGTGCCAGCAGTTTATCCTCACGGTCTGGCTACACCTTC. Amino acids: CASSLSSRSGYTF.

This clone was seen just once. The chain combines TRBV19 with TRBJ2-7; 8 positions match TRBD1. Per the germline V gene, CDR1 is LNHDA and CDR2 is SQIVND (reference sequence). The V segment lost 5 bases and the J segment 7 bases; nucleotides outside the gene matches: 7. The CDR3 extends over 13 amino acids. The CDR3 region has the DNA TGTGCCAGTAGTGGTGCAGGGGGCTGGGAGCAGTACTTC. This codes for CASSGAGGWEQYF.

The V and J genes are TRBV29-1 and TRBJ1-1; D remains ambiguous. Trimming took off 5 bases at V and 4 bases at J, with 8 bases between the two ends. The CDR3 is 11 residues long. CDR1 and CDR2 from the germline V gene are SQVTM and ANQGSEA. This CDR3 is CSVLSGTEAFF. CDR3 bases: TGCAGCGTTCTTTCAGGCACTGAAGCTTTCTTT.

In its sample, this clone was seen a few times. The chain couples TRBV9 to TRBJ1-4, with unresolved D. Germline CDR1 reads SGDLS; CDR2 reads YYNGEE. The CDR3 sequence is 13 residues long. V was pared by 6 bases and J by 7 bases, with 13 bases between. CDR3 loop: CASTPSPGEKLFF. In DNA, the CDR3 is TGTGCCAGCACCCCCTCGCCGGGTGAAAAACTGTTTTTT.

V and J are TRBV4-1 and TRBJ2-2; 10 bases match TRBD1. CDR3 length equals 17 residues. Germline loops: CDR1 MGHRA, CDR2 YSYEKL. The trim removed 3 bases at V and 5 bases at J, leaving 9 bases unmatched. The DNA for the CDR3 is TGCGCCAGCAGCCATTCCGGGACAGGGGCAGGAACCGGGGAGCTGTTTTTT. Encoded protein: CASSHSGTGAGTGELFF.

This clone was observed a single time. This rearrangement joins TRBV29-1 to TRBJ2-7, with TRBD1 matching over 7 bases. The CDR3 has 14 amino acids. Germline CDR1 SQVTM, CDR2 ANQGSEA. V shed 4 bases, J shed 2 bases, and the junction held 8 bases outside the gene matches. The CDR3 here is CSVGGGAGPYEQYF. The CDR3 DNA reads as TGCAGCGTTGGAGGGGGCGCCGGTCCCTACGAGCAGTACTTC.

This clone has more than one count but fewer than ten. The chain has TRBV7-9 and TRBJ2-3, with D hard to call. In germline, CDR1 is SEHNR, CDR2 FQNEAQ (reference sequence). Trimming took 3 bases from V and 0 from J, leaving 7 bases between them. The CDR3 has 14 amino acids. In DNA, the CDR3 is TGTGCCAGCAGCTTCTGGCGGAGCACAGATACGCAGTATTTT. It codes for CASSFWRSTDTQYF.

This chain connects TRBV9 to TRBJ2-1, with D uncertain. From germline, CDR1 is SGDLS and CDR2 YYNGEE. The V gene lost 0 bases and the J gene lost 2 bases, with 12 bases spanning the gap. The CDR3 contains 16 residues. CDR3 nucleotides: TGTGCCAGCAGCGTAGGAGGAACGGCCGCCTACAATGAGCAGTTCTTC. It translates to CASSVGGTAAYNEQFF.

With regard to this clone: The conserved final phenylalanine or tryptophan is absent from the CDR3, which likely points to a read error. The chain has TRBV5-6 and TRBJ2-7, with 7 nucleotides matching TRBD2. V shed 2 bases, J shed 4 bases, and the junction held 9 bases outside the gene matches. The CDR3 spans 15 residues. Germline loops: CDR1 SGHDT, CDR2 YYEEEE. CDR3 nucleotides: TGTGCCAGCAGCTTCCGACTAGCAAGACCTTACGAGCAGTACCTC. Amino acid sequence: CASSFRLARPYEQYL.

The J gene is TRBJ2-1, the V gene TRBV2, with 9 bases lining up with TRBD2. V shed 8 bases and J 3 bases; nucleotides not matched to a gene: 11. Germline values: CDR1 SNHLY, CDR2 FYNNEI. The CDR3 has 16 residues. CDR3 nucleotide sequence: TGTGCCAGCCCCATGGCGACTAGCGGAATCTACAATGAGCAGTTCTTC. It encodes CASPMATSGIYNEQFF.

The chain links TRBV4-3 to TRBJ2-7, with 8 bases fitting TRBD2. This CDR3 region has 15 residues. V dropped 4 bases and J dropped 5; count of bases not matched to a gene: 10. Germline CDR1 and CDR2: LGHNA and YSLEER. CDR3 region: CASSPEAGALDEQYF. Written as DNA, the CDR3 is TGCGCCAGCAGCCCCGAAGCGGGGGCTCTGGACGAGCAGTACTTC.

This clone was seen only once. The rearrangement joins TRBV5-1 to TRBJ2-1; a weak D match, TRBD2 (6 bases). Trimming pared 4 bases from V and 8 bases from J, leaving 13 bases between. This CDR3 region has 13 residues. Germline lookup yields CDR1 SGHRS and CDR2 YFSETQ. Written as DNA, the CDR3 is TGCGCCAGCAGCAATCCCCCTAGCGATGAGCAGTTCTTC. This sequence encodes CASSNPPSDEQFF.

This clone was seen a single time. This chain links TRBV29-1 with TRBJ2-7, with 8 bases aligning to TRBD2. Germline V gene data show CDR1 as SQVTM and CDR2 as ANQGSEA. The CDR3 has 14 residues. Germline trimming cut 5 bases from V and 3 bases from J; bases unmatched to any gene: 9. Here the CDR3 reads CSVTRTSTYYEQYF. The CDR3 DNA sequence: TGCAGCGTTACCCGGACTAGCACCTACTACGAGCAGTACTTC.

The rearrangement joins TRBV9 to TRBJ2-6; unclear D gene. Germline values: CDR1 SGDLS, CDR2 YYNGEE. The length of the CDR3 is 17 residues. Trimming left V 0 bases short and J 2 bases short, with 12 bases between. CDR3 nucleotides: TGTGCCAGCAGCGTAGAGAGTTCGGTTGCTGGGGCCAACGTCCTGACTTTC. Protein product: CASSVESSVAGANVLTF.

The V gene is TRBV19, the J gene TRBJ1-2; D gene ambiguous. The CDR3 length is 13 residues. The germline CDR1 and CDR2 sequences are LNHDA and SQIVND (reference sequence). The V end was cut by 3 bases, the J end by 5 bases, with 10 bases between. The CDR3 region is CASSIGGRYGYTF. The CDR3 nucleotides are TGTGCCAGTAGTATCGGTGGCAGGTATGGCTACACCTTC.

This clone was picked up one time. One junction end does not reproduce the germline sequence, and a read error may be involved. V and J are TRBV27 and TRBJ1-1; D is ambiguous. Germline V gene sequence: CDR1 MNHEY, CDR2 SMNVEV (reference sequence). The CDR3 consists of 11 residues. For the CDR3, the DNA is TGTGCCAGCAGGGTGGGCACTGAAACTTTCTTT. Its protein is CASRVGTETFF.

The chain has TRBV9 and TRBJ1-5; D ambiguous. V gave up 0 bases and J gave up 6 bases, with 10 bases separating them. The CDR3 has 14 amino acids. The germline gives CDR1 SGDLS, CDR2 YYNGEE. CDR3 DNA: TGTGCCAGCAGCGTAGACGGGAGGACTCAGCCCCAGCATTTT. Translation: CASSVDGRTQPQHF.

The chain employs TRBV29-1 and TRBJ1-4, with 7 bases matching TRBD1. V trimming: 6 bases; J trimming: 1 base; junction bases outside the gene matches: 2. Germline loops: CDR1 SQVTM, CDR2 ANQGSEA. The CDR3 has 13 residues. CDR3 in amino acids: CSVRQGTNEKLFF. DNA of the CDR3: TGCAGCGTACGACAGGGAACTAATGAAAAACTGTTTTTT. Filled out from reference TRBV29-1 and TRBJ1-4, the complete variable domain reads SAVISQKPSRDICQRGTSLTIQCQVDSQVTMMFWYRQQPGQSLTLIATANQGSEATYESGFVIDKFPISRPNLTFSTLTVSNMSPEDSSIYLCSVRQGTNEKLFFGSGTQLSVL.

On this clone: A read error may produce the germline difference seen at one junction end. The rearrangement uses TRBV28 and TRBJ2-5; tentatively, D is TRBD1 (5 bases). This CDR3 has 14 amino acids. The germline CDR1 and CDR2 sequences are MDHEN and SYDVKM. CDR3 protein: CASSFPFRGVKQDF. In DNA, the CDR3 is TGTGCCAGCAGTTTCCCCTTTAGGGGCGTCAAGCAGGACTTC.

This clone was counted only a few times. The chain couples TRBV14 to TRBJ2-7; the match to TRBD1 covers 8 bases. CDR1 and CDR2 from the germline V gene are SGHDN and FVKESK. The CDR3 extends over 16 amino acids. V lost 3 bases to trimming and J lost 0 bases; unmatched junction nucleotides: 7. The CDR3 DNA is TGTGCCAGCAGCCAGGGGACAGGCCCGAGCTCCTACGAGCAGTACTTC. Translation: CASSQGTGPSSYEQYF.